This paragraph covers one T cell receptor beta chain sequence. The data stem from a study of T-cell reconstitution after alpha-beta-depleted transplantation in children. V shed 8 bases and J 1 base; nucleotides not matched to a gene: 2. This CDR3 contains 15 residues. The germline V gene encodes CDR1 MNHEY and CDR2 SMNVEV (reference sequence). A library of TCRbeta sequences, prepared with unique molecular identifiers, was generated. Using its own MiXCR run on the PCR reads, TCRdb lists one record per CDR3 protein. The table includes 500,000 or so distinct CDR3 sequences, around a third detected once. This chain joins TRBV27 and TRBJ2-1, with 13 bases aligning to TRBD2. The specimen comprised PBMCs from the stem cell graft donor, sampled from the stem cell graft. The receptor was isolated from a human donor who donated a stem cell graft to a child with aplastic anemia. CDR3 coding DNA: TGTGCCAGCGGACTAGCGGGAGCGTCCTACAATGAGCAGTTCTTC. Translated: CASGLAGASYNEQFF.